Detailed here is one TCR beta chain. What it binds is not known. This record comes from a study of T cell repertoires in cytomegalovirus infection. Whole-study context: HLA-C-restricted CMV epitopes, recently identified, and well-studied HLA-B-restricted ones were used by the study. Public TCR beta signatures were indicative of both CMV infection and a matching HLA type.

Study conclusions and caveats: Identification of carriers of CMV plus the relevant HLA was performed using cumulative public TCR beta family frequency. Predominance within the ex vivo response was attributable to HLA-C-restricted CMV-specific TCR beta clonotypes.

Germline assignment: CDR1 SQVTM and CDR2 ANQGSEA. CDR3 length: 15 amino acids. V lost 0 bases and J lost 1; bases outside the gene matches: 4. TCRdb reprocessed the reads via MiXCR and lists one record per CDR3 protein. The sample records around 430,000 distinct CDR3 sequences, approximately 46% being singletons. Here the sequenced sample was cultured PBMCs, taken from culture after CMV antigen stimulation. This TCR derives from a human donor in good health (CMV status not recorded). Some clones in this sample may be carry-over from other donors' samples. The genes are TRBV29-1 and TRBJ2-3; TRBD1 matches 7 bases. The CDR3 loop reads CSVEDPGQGTDTQYF. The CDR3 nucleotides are TGCAGCGTTGAAGATCCCGGACAGGGCACAGATACGCAGTATTTT.